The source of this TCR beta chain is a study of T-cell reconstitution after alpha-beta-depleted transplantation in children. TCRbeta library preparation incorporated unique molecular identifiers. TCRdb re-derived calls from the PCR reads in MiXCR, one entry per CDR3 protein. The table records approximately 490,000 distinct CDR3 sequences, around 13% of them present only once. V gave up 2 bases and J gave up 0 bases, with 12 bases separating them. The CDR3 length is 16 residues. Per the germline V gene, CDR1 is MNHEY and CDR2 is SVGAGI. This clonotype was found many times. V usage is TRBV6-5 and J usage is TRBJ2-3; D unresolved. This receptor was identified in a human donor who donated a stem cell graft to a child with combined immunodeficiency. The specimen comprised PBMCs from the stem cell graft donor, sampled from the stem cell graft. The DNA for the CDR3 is TGTGCCAGCAGTTACAGCTCCTCCTGGAGCACAGATACGCAGTATTTT. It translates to CASSYSSSWSTDTQYF.